The rows below give T cell receptor beta chains drawn from one sample of a study of T cells in Graves' hyperthyroidism and ophthalmopathy. MiXCR, run by TCRdb on the multiplex PCR reads, gives a single entry per CDR3 protein. Among around 450,000 distinct CDR3 sequences, around 14% were seen once, and the ten largest hold approximately 7.5%. The sample comprised blood. The receptor source for this set is a woman younger than 35 with Graves' hyperthyroidism. Both conserved end residues are part of each CDR3. A D gene is named only where the DNA matches it firmly. For some rows the clone size is stated as once, few or many, or as a class when expanded; others skip it.

d_call j_call v_call clone_size cdr3_nt cdr3_aa
TRBD1 TRBJ2-7 TRBV30 few TGTGCCTGGTCGACAGGGGCCTACGAGCAGTACTTC CAWSTGAYEQYF
TRBD1 TRBJ2-7 TRBV30 many TGTGCCTGGAGCGGACAGGCGTACGAGCAGTACTTC CAWSGQAYEQYF
- TRBJ2-7 TRBV4-2 many TGTGCCAGCAGCCAAGGGCAGACAGAGTACGAGCAGTACTTC CASSQGQTEYEQYF
- TRBJ2-6 TRBV7-9 - TGTGCCAGCCATTCTACGTGGGGGGCTGAACGGGCCAACGTCCTGACTTTC CASHSTWGAERANVLTF
TRBD1 TRBJ2-2 TRBV30 - TGTGCCTGGAGTGTACAGGGGGCCGGGGAGCTGTTTTTT CAWSVQGAGELFF
TRBD1 TRBJ1-2 TRBV7-9 many TGTGCCAGCAGCCAGGACAGGGGGCCGGTCTATGGCTACACCTTC CASSQDRGPVYGYTF
TRBD2 TRBJ2-1 TRBV6-1 few TGTGCCAGCAGTTTTATAGGAGCGGGGTTAGAGCAGTTCTTC CASSFIGAGLEQFF
TRBD1 TRBJ2-5 TRBV4-1 many TGCGCCAGCAGCCTGGGACAGGAGTGGAAGACCCAGTACTTC CASSLGQEWKTQYF
TRBD1 TRBJ2-7 TRBV3-1 many TGTGCCAGCAGCGCCGGGACAGGGGGCGTCGAGCAGTACTTC CASSAGTGGVEQYF
TRBD2 TRBJ2-5 TRBV12-3/TRBV12-4 - TGTGCCAGCAGTCTAAGGGGCGCGGGAGCAGGGGAGACCCAGTACTTC CASSLRGAGAGETQYF
- TRBJ1-1 TRBV5-5 many TGTGCCAGCAGCTTGGGTGTCAGGGGTCCGTTGCGCCCCACTGAAGCTTTCTTT CASSLGVRGPLRPTEAFF
- TRBJ1-5 TRBV2 many TGTGCCAGCAATCCAACCGGGGGTAGCAATCAGCCCCAGCATTTT CASNPTGGSNQPQHF
- TRBJ2-1 TRBV12-3/TRBV12-4 many TGTGCCAGCACAAGGTCGGGGGCCTCGCCTTCCTACAATGAGCAGTTCTTC CASTRSGASPSYNEQFF
- TRBJ2-1 TRBV3-1 many TGTGCCAGCAGCCAAGCCCGGGAAGAGGAGCAGTTCTTC CASSQAREEEQFF
TRBD1 TRBJ2-5 TRBV4-1 many TGCGCCAGCAGCCCATCCGGGACAGGGGTGGAAGAGACCCAGTACTTC CASSPSGTGVEETQYF
TRBD1 TRBJ2-3 TRBV6-1 - TGTGCCAGCACGCGGACAGGGGCCGAGCAAGATACGCAGTATTTT CASTRTGAEQDTQYF
TRBD2 TRBJ2-3 TRBV7-2 - TGTGCCAGCAGCTCGCAAACTAGCGGGCCTAGCACAGATACGCAGTATTTT CASSSQTSGPSTDTQYF
TRBD1 TRBJ2-2 TRBV7-2 - TGTGCCAGCAGCCCGGGGGCGGGGACAGGGCGGACCGGGGAGCTGTTTTTT CASSPGAGTGRTGELFF
- TRBJ2-5 TRBV20-1 many TGCAGTGCTCACCCAGGGACTGTTGAGGCCCAGTACTTC CSAHPGTVEAQYF
TRBD2 TRBJ2-2 TRBV9 many TGTGCCAGCAGCGACGCTAGCGGGGGGGGCAGCACCGGGGAGCTGTTTTTT CASSDASGGGSTGELFF
TRBD2 TRBJ2-7 TRBV4-1 many TGCGCCAGCAGCCAAACGGGGGGGAACCTCTACGAGCAGTACTTC CASSQTGGNLYEQYF
- TRBJ2-3 TRBV7-9 many TGTGCCAGCAGCTTCTCAGGGAAAACAGATACGCAGTATTTT CASSFSGKTDTQYF
- TRBJ2-7 TRBV7-9 - TGTGCCAGCAGCTTAGCAGGACAGGGAGGGGACGAGCAGTACTTC CASSLAGQGGDEQYF
- TRBJ1-2 TRBV29-1 - TGCAGCGTTGAATTCCAAACAGCCCCCTATGGCTACACCTTC CSVEFQTAPYGYTF
TRBD2 TRBJ2-3 TRBV6-1 few TGTGCCAGCGGGACTACTAGCACAGATACGCAGTATTTT CASGTTSTDTQYF
TRBD2 TRBJ2-5 TRBV20-1 many TGCAGTGCTAGAACTCTTAGCGGGGGACCCTTGGAGACCCAGTACTTC CSARTLSGGPLETQYF
- TRBJ2-3 TRBV5-1 many TGCGCCACCGCGATGGGTGGTAGGAGCACAGATACGCAGTATTTT CATAMGGRSTDTQYF
- TRBJ1-2 TRBV6-1 many TGTGCCAGCAGGACAGGCTTGAGATATGGCTACACCTTC CASRTGLRYGYTF
- TRBJ2-7 TRBV27 many TGTGCCAGCAGTTTACGATCCGGACGCGAGCAGTACTTC CASSLRSGREQYF
- TRBJ2-1 TRBV7-3 many TGTGCCAGCAGCTTATACGGCAGGCCAGGCCGCAACAATGAGCAGTTCTTC CASSLYGRPGRNNEQFF
- TRBJ2-7 TRBV12-3/TRBV12-4 many TGTGCCAGCCGGTTCCGGGACCCCCTCCACGAGCAGTACTTC CASRFRDPLHEQYF
- TRBJ2-2 TRBV2 - TGTGCCAGCAGTGCTCGGAGGGACACCGGGGAGCTGTTTTTT CASSARRDTGELFF
- TRBJ1-2 TRBV7-2 many TGTGCCAGCAGCTTAAGGGCGGGGTTCCCCTATGGCTACACCTTC CASSLRAGFPYGYTF
- TRBJ1-5 TRBV12-5 many TGTGCTAGTGGTTTGTTGAAGGCAGGGAGGTATCAGCCCCAGCATTTT CASGLLKAGRYQPQHF
- TRBJ2-3 TRBV4-2 many TGTGCCAGCAGCCAAGATGACTACCGACGAGGCACAGATACGCAGTATTTT CASSQDDYRRGTDTQYF
TRBD2 TRBJ2-5 TRBV25-1 few TGTGCCAGCAGTGAAGTCTCTAGCGGCCAAGAGACCCAGTACTTC CASSEVSSGQETQYF
- TRBJ1-5 TRBV24-1 few TGTGCCACCAGTGACCACCGGGGCAGAGGGGGGAATCAGCCCCAGCATTTT CATSDHRGRGGNQPQHF
TRBD1 TRBJ2-7 TRBV6-1 many TGTGCCAGCAGTGCCCAGGGGGCAATGGGGGAGCAGTACTTC CASSAQGAMGEQYF
- TRBJ2-2 TRBV27 few TGTGCCAGCACGAGGACTCCTAACACCGGGGGGCTGTTTTTT CASTRTPNTGGLFF
- TRBJ2-3 TRBV18 - TGTGCCAGCTCACCCCCTCCCGGTCAGGGCCACACGGATACGCAGTATTTT CASSPPPGQGHTDTQYF
- TRBJ2-7 TRBV6-2/TRBV6-3 many TGTGCCAGCAGTCCGACAGAGGACGAGCAGTACTTC CASSPTEDEQYF
- TRBJ1-6 TRBV7-9 many TGTGCCAGCACCCCGGCGTCGGCTCGCACCTATAATTCACCCCTCCACTTT CASTPASARTYNSPLHF
TRBD2 TRBJ2-1 TRBV12-3/TRBV12-4 many TGTGCCAGCAGTTCACCCCTAGCGGGAGTCTACAATGAGCAGTTCTTC CASSSPLAGVYNEQFF
TRBD1 TRBJ2-7 TRBV6-1 many TGTGCCAGCAGCCAACGGACAGGGAATAATGGGGAGCAGTACTTC CASSQRTGNNGEQYF
- TRBJ1-3 TRBV12-5 many TGTGCTAGTGGTTTAGTATTACGGGGCGCTAAGGACTCTGGAAACACCATATATTTT CASGLVLRGAKDSGNTIYF
TRBD2 TRBJ2-5 TRBV7-6 many TGTGCCAGCAGCCGCGGACTAGCGGGAGTCGAAGAGACCCAGTACTTC CASSRGLAGVEETQYF
TRBD1 TRBJ2-7 TRBV6-1 many TGTGCCAGCAGCCCCACAGGGGGAGAGTTCGAGCAGTACTTC CASSPTGGEFEQYF
- TRBJ2-4 TRBV7-9 once TGTGCCAGCAGCTATCCCGACAGGAAAAACATTCAGTACTTC CASSYPDRKNIQYF
- TRBJ2-1 TRBV7-9 many TGTGCCAGCAGCTCCCAGAGTGCGCACAATGAGCAGTTCTTC CASSSQSAHNEQFF